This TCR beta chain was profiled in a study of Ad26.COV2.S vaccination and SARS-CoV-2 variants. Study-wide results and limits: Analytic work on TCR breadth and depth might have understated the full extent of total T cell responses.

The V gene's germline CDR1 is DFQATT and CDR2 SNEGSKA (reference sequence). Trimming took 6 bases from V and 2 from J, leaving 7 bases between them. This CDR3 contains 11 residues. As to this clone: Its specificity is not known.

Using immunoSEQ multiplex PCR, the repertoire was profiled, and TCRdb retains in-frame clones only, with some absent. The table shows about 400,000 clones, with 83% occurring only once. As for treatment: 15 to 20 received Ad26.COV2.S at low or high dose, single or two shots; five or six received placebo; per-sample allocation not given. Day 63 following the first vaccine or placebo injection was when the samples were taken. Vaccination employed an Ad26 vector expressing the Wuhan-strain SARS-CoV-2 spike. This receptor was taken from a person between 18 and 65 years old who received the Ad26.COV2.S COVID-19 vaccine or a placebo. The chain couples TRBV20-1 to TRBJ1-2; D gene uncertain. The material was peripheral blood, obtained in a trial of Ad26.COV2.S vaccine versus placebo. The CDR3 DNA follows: TGCAGTGCAGTCCGAAACTATGGCTACACCTTC. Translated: CSAVRNYGYTF.